Sequencing of this T cell receptor beta chain was carried out in a study of T cells in Graves' hyperthyroidism and ophthalmopathy. This clonotype was counted ten times or more. The germline V gene encodes CDR1 DFQATT and CDR2 SNEGSKA (reference sequence). The V gene end was trimmed by 2 bases and the J gene end by 1 base; junction bases not matched to a gene: 9. This CDR3 region has 18 residues. RNA transcripts were the template for amplifying TCR beta CDR3 regions. The study used the HTBI primer set for a first-round RT-PCR of the TCR CDR3. TCRdb re-called the multiplex PCR reads with MiXCR, one entry per CDR3 protein. The sample contains a few hundred thousand distinct CDR3 sequences, 15% to 19% of which appear only once.

The rearrangement uses TRBV20-1 and TRBJ1-5, with TRBD1 matching over 12 bases. The sequence was collected from a woman aged 18 to 35 with Graves' hyperthyroidism. The sequenced sample consisted of blood. The CDR3 loop reads CSARSGTGGGWSNQPQHF. Here the CDR3 DNA reads TGCAGTGCTAGAAGTGGGACAGGGGGCGGTTGGAGCAATCAGCCCCAGCATTTT.